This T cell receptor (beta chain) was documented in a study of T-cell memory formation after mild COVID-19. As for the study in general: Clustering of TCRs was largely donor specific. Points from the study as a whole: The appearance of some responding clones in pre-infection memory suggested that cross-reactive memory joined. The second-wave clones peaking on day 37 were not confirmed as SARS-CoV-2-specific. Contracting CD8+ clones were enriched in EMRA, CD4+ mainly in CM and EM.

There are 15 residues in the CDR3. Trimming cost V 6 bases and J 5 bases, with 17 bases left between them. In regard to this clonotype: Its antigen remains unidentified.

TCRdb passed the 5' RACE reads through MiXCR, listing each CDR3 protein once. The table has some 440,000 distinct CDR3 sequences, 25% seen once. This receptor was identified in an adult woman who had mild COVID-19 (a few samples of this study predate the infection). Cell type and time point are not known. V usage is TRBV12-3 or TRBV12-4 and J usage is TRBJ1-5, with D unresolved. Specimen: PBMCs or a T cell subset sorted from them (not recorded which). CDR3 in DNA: TGTGCCAGCAGCCAGAGGGTGGGTTGGGATCAGCCCCAGCATTTT. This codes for CASSQRVGWDQPQHF.